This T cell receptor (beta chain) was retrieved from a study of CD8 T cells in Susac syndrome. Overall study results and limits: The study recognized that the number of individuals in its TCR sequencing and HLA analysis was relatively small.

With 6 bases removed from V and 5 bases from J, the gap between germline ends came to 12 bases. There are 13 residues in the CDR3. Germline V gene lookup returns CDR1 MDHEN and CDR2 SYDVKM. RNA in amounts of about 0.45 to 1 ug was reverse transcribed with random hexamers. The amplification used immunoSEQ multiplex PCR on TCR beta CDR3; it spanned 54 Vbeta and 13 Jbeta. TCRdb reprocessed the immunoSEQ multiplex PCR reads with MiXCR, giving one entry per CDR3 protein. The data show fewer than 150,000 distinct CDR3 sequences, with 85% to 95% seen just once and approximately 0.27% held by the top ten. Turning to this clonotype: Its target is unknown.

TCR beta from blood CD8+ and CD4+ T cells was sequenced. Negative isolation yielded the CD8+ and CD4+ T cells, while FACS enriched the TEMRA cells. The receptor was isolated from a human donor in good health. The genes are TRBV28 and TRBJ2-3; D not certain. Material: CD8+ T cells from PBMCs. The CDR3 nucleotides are TGTGCCAGCAGCACTTATCTTGGAGATACGCAGTATTTT. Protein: CASSTYLGDTQYF. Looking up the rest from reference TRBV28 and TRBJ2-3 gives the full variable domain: DVKVTQSSRYLVKRTGEKVFLECVQDMDHENMFWYRQDPGLGLRLIYFSYDVKMKEKGDIPEGYSVSREKKERFSLILESASTNQTSMYLCASSTYLGDTQYFGPGTRLTVL.